This T cell receptor beta chain was identified during a study of cytomegalovirus exposure and HLA in healthy donors. Overall study findings and caveats: There were a few CMV-associated chains whose specificity for CMV antigens was confirmed in vitro.

Amplification used 60 Vbeta primers and 13 Jbeta primers. Method: immunoSEQ multiplex PCR; TCRdb's copy keeps in-frame clones and lacks some. Of about 180,000 clones listed, less than 90% are singletons. The CDR3 runs 13 residues. V was pared by 5 bases and J by 14 bases, with 21 bases between. CDR1 and CDR2 from the germline V gene are SGHAT and FQDESV (reference sequence). Note on this clone: Antigen specificity is unknown.

The J gene is TRBJ1-2, the V gene TRBV11-1; maybe TRBD1 (6 bases). This TCR derives from a boy aged 2 to 10 in good health and CMV-seronegative. Sequencing input: PBMCs. The CDR3 reads CASSQSGQFVRTF. The CDR3, as DNA: TGTGCCAGCAGCCAAAGCGGACAGTTCGTGAGGACCTTC.